This T cell receptor beta chain appears in the sequencing data of a study of T cell responses to AZD1222 COVID-19 vaccine. Study-level results: Repertoires were obtained solely post-peak T cell response. Distributed over spike, vaccine-associated CD4 TCRs predominated at 160-218 and 743-854.

V was trimmed by 4 bases and J by 1 base, leaving 11 bases between them. The CDR3 covers 14 residues. Germline V gives CDR1 MDHEN, CDR2 SYDVKM. Some clones are missing from TCRdb's copy, which holds only in-frame ones; the method was immunoSEQ multiplex PCR. Found here are about 160,000 clones, roughly 94% of them singletons; the top ten hold roughly 4.6%. With respect to this clone: Its cognate antigen is unknown.

The TCR was taken from an adult who received the AZD1222 COVID-19 vaccine. V gene TRBV28 combines with J gene TRBJ2-7; D gene unclear. The material was peripheral blood, obtained 28 days after the second AZD1222 dose. CDR3 protein: CASSSPVWSYEQYF. CDR3 in DNA: TGTGCCAGCAGTTCCCCTGTTTGGTCCTACGAGCAGTACTTC.